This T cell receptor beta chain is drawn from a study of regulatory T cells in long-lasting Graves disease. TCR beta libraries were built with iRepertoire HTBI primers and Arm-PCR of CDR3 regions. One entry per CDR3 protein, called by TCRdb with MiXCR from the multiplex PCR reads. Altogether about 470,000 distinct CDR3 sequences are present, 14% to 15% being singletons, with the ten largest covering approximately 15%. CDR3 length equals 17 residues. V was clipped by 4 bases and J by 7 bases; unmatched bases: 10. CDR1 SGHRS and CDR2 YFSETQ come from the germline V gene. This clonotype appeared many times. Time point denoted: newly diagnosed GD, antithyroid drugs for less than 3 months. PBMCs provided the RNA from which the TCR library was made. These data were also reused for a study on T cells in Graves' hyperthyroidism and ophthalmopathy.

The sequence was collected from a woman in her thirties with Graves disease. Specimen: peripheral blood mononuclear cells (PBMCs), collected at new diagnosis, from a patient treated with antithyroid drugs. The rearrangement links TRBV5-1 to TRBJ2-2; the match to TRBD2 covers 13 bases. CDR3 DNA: TGCGCCAGCAGCCCCGGACTAGCGGGAGTCTTTGACGGGGAGCTGTTTTTT. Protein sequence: CASSPGLAGVFDGELFF.